The 12 T cell receptor beta chains below come from one sample, sequenced in a study of Graves' ophthalmopathy and Graves' hyperthyroidism. The authors amplified TCR beta CDR3 regions, and they did so from RNA transcripts for repertoire sequencing. First-round RT-PCR employed HTBI primers, with a second-round multiplex PCR after it. MiXCR, applied by TCRdb to the multiplex PCR reads, yields one record per CDR3 protein. The repertoire consists of about 380,000 distinct CDR3 sequences, with roughly 14% occurring once and the leading ten covering 5.5% to 7%. Sequencing was performed on peripheral blood. The origin of the receptors is a woman under 30 with stable Graves' hyperthyroidism.

The rearrangement joins TRBV11-2 to TRBJ2-5; 10 positions match TRBD2. The germline V gene encodes CDR1 SGHAT and CDR2 FQNNGV. The junction had 9 bases not matched to a gene; V was cut back by 2 bases and J by 0 bases. This CDR3 contains 18 residues. CDR3 DNA sequence: TGTGCCAGCAGCTTAAAGCGGGGGGGCCTGGGACACCAAGAGACCCAGTACTTC. Its protein is CASSLKRGGLGHQETQYF.

The genes are TRBV4-2 and TRBJ2-7, with 8 bases fitting TRBD2. The CDR3 is 18 amino acids. J lost 0 bases, V lost 6 bases, and 16 bases had no gene match. Per germline, CDR1 LGHNA and CDR2 YNFKEQ. The CDR3 reads CASRDVAGLVSSSYEQYF. DNA of the CDR3: TGTGCCAGCAGGGACGTAGCGGGGTTAGTCTCGAGCTCCTACGAGCAGTACTTC.

This clonotype has ten or more counts. J is TRBJ1-2 and V is TRBV19; D gene unclear. CDR3 length: 14 amino acids. CDR1 is LNHDA and CDR2 is SQIVND in the germline V gene (reference sequence). V was clipped by 3 bases and J by 1 base, with 9 bases between them. CDR3 nucleotides: TGTGCCAGTAGTATTGGCGCCCTTAACTATGGCTACACCTTC. Translated, it gives CASSIGALNYGYTF.

By frequency in the sample, this clonotype is medium-sized. The chain combines TRBV28 with TRBJ1-3, with no clear D. V gave up 2 bases and J gave up 4 bases, with 3 bases separating them. Germline lookup yields CDR1 MDHEN and CDR2 SYDVKM. This CDR3 spans 12 amino acids. CDR3 sequence (DNA): TGTGCCAGCAGTTTAGGGGGAAACACCATATATTTT. Translation gives CASSLGGNTIYF.

The chain couples TRBV3-1 to TRBJ1-2; tentative D call: TRBD1 (5 bases). V gave up 8 bases and J gave up 0 bases, with 16 bases separating them. Germline loops: CDR1 LGHDT, CDR2 YNNKEL (reference sequence). This CDR3 spans 15 amino acids. The DNA of the CDR3 is TGTGCCAGCGGTCAGGGATCGCTGGCTAACTATGGCTACACCTTC. Encoded protein: CASGQGSLANYGYTF.

This clonotype was observed many times. The rearrangement links TRBV7-3 to TRBJ2-2; 7 nucleotides agree with TRBD2. The germline V gene encodes CDR1 SGHTA and CDR2 FQGTGA. V shed 5 bases, J shed 5 bases, and the junction held 11 bases outside the gene matches. CDR3 length: 16 amino acids. Here the CDR3 DNA reads TGTGCCAGCAGCGCCAACTCGGGGGGAAATACCGGGGAGCTGTTTTTT. It yields the protein CASSANSGGNTGELFF. Looking up the rest from reference TRBV7-3 and TRBJ2-2 gives the full variable domain: GAGVSQTPSNKVTEKGKYVELRCDPISGHTALYWYRQSLGQGPEFLIYFQGTGAADDSGLPNDRFFAVRPEGSVSTLKIQRTERGDSAVYLCASSANSGGNTGELFFGEGSRLTVL.

Only a few counts were recorded for this clonotype. The V gene is TRBV20-1, the J gene TRBJ2-4; D not certain. This CDR3 has 14 residues. Trimming took off 5 bases at V and 0 bases at J, with 11 bases between the two ends. Germline lookup yields CDR1 DFQATT and CDR2 SNEGSKA (reference sequence). The CDR3 region is CSAYTPRAKNIQYF. In DNA, the CDR3 is TGCAGTGCTTATACCCCCCGAGCCAAAAACATTCAGTACTTC.

The chain links TRBV6-1 to TRBJ1-5; tentative D call: TRBD1 (5 bases). From germline, CDR1 is MNHNS and CDR2 SASEGT. V was shortened by 3 bases and J by 6 bases, with 21 bases between the two germline ends. The CDR3 consists of 17 residues. CDR3 in amino acids: CASSDLGRGGAGQPQHF. Here the CDR3 DNA reads TGTGCCAGCAGTGATTTGGGGCGTGGGGGTGCGGGTCAGCCCCAGCATTTT.

Ten or more counts support this clonotype. This chain uses TRBV12-5 with TRBJ1-5; D unresolved. This CDR3 has 13 residues. Per the germline V gene, CDR1 is LGHNT and CDR2 is FRNRAP. V shed 1 base and J shed 5 bases, with 6 bases lying between them. The CDR3 nucleotides are TGTGCTAGTGGTTTGGGCTTTTATCAGCCCCAGCATTTT. Translated, it gives CASGLGFYQPQHF.

The chain employs TRBV6-2 or TRBV6-3 and TRBJ2-5; D not resolved. Trimming shortened V by 0 bases and J by 5 bases, and 16 bases separated the two germline ends. The CDR3 contains 16 residues. Germline CDR1 reads MNHEY; CDR2 reads SVGEGT. CDR3 nucleotides: TGTGCCAGCAGTTACTCCTCGAATCCCAAGTATGAGACCCAGTACTTC. Protein sequence: CASSYSSNPKYETQYF.

In its sample, this clonotype was seen many times. The chain recombines TRBV5-6 with TRBJ1-2, with D unclear. Germline V gene lookup returns CDR1 SGHDT and CDR2 YYEEEE. The CDR3 contains 12 residues. The V end was cut by 4 bases, the J end by 7 bases, with 11 bases between. CDR3 sequence (DNA): TGTGCCAGCAGCCTTGGTAAATCTGGCTACACCTTC. The encoded protein is CASSLGKSGYTF.

This clonotype was detected ten times or more. This sequence joins TRBV20-1 and TRBJ2-7; 7 positions match TRBD1. From germline, CDR1 is DFQATT and CDR2 SNEGSKA (reference sequence). Trimming removed 6 bases from V and 2 bases from J; junction bases left unmatched: 10. The CDR3 contains 14 residues. The CDR3 spells CSATGTANTYEQYF. The CDR3 DNA sequence: TGCAGTGCCACCGGGACAGCAAACACCTACGAGCAGTACTTC.